One and the same sample provided the 8 T cell receptor beta chains below, sequenced in a study of cytomegalovirus exposure and HLA in healthy donors. The PCR had 60 Vbeta and 13 Jbeta primers. Using immunoSEQ multiplex PCR, the repertoire was profiled, and TCRdb retains in-frame clones only, with some absent. There are 98,000 or so clones in the sample; about three quarters occur only once, and roughly 7.7% lies in the top ten. The sample consisted of PBMCs. The receptors originated from a human donor in good health.

Only one count was recorded for this clone. The rearrangement joins TRBV6-1 to TRBJ1-3; D gene uncertain. V was trimmed by 4 bases and J by 14 bases, leaving 24 bases between them. Per germline, CDR1 MNHNS and CDR2 SASEGT. The CDR3 length is 15 residues. The CDR3 nucleotides read TGTGCCAGCAGTGCTTATCGAGGGTCCTCGGGGAACGTATATTTT. Its protein is CASSAYRGSSGNVYF.

This rearrangement joins TRBV6-5 to TRBJ2-7; 7 nucleotides line up with TRBD1. There are 15 residues in the CDR3. V dropped 5 bases and J dropped 2; count of bases not matched to a gene: 9. CDR1 is MNHEY and CDR2 is SVGAGI in the germline V gene. CDR3 residues: CASSRPGQLAYEQYF. The CDR3 region has the DNA TGTGCCAGCAGTCGTCCGGGACAGCTTGCCTACGAGCAGTACTTC.

The rearrangement uses TRBV5-1 and TRBJ2-1; possibly TRBD1 for D (6 bases). In germline, CDR1 is SGHRS, CDR2 YFSETQ. This CDR3 is 22 amino acids long. Between the trimmed V and J ends, which lost 6 bases and 4 bases, there was a span of 38 bases. The CDR3 sequence is CASTSIASGHFPSPQWYNEQFF. CDR3 DNA sequence: TGCGCCAGCACCTCTATTGCTTCGGGACATTTTCCTTCTCCCCAGTGGTACAATGAGCAGTTCTTC. Variable domain in full (rest from reference TRBV5-1 and TRBJ2-1): KAGVTQTPRYLIKTRGQQVTLSCSPISGHRSVSWYQQTPGQGLQFLFEYFSETQRNKGNFPGRFSGRQFSNSRSEMNVSTLELGDSALYLCASTSIASGHFPSPQWYNEQFFGPGTRLTVL.

The genes are TRBV4-2 and TRBJ1-6, with 10 bases identical to TRBD1. Germline V gene data show CDR1 as LGHNA and CDR2 as YNFKEQ. Germline trimming cut 4 bases from V and 6 bases from J; bases unmatched to any gene: 6. There are 16 residues in the CDR3. The CDR3 DNA reads as TGTGCCAGCAGCCTAGGGACAGGGGTCGGTAATTCACCCCTCCACTTT. This sequence encodes CASSLGTGVGNSPLHF.

V and J are TRBV2 and TRBJ2-5, with TRBD1 identical over 7 bases. Germline loops: CDR1 SNHLY, CDR2 FYNNEI. The CDR3 loop spans 15 amino acids. With 6 bases clipped from V and 1 base from J, the junction kept 8 bases outside the gene matches. The CDR3 sequence is CASRVYRDSQETQYF. CDR3 bases: TGTGCCAGCAGAGTTTACCGGGACAGCCAAGAGACCCAGTACTTC. Using reference TRBV2 and TRBJ2-5 for the parts outside the CDR3, the full variable domain is EPEVTQTPSHQVTQMGQEVILRCVPISNHLYFYWYRQILGQKVEFLVSFYNNEISEKSEIFDDQFSVERPDGSNFTLKIRSTKLEDSAMYFCASRVYRDSQETQYFGPGTRLLVL.

The J gene is TRBJ1-4, the V gene TRBV4-1; D not resolved. V was shortened by 0 bases and J by 8 bases, with 13 bases between the two germline ends. Germline loops: CDR1 MGHRA, CDR2 YSYEKL. This CDR3 region has 15 residues. The CDR3 nucleotides are TGCGCCAGCAGCCAAGAAAGAGGAAATCGGGAAAAACTGTTTTTT. It is translated as CASSQERGNREKLFF.

To note about this clone: One end of the junction does not line up with germline, which may come from a read error. This sequence joins TRBV7-9 and TRBJ2-2, with 10 bases aligning to TRBD2. CDR3 length: 14 amino acids. Looked up from germline, CDR1 is SEHNR and CDR2 is FQNEAQ (reference sequence). In DNA, the CDR3 is TGTGCCAGCAGCCTAGCGGGAGCTGGCGGGGAGCTGTTTTTT. This gives the protein CASSLAGAGGELFF.

The rearrangement uses TRBV15 and TRBJ2-3, with TRBD1 matching 8 bases. This CDR3 region has 15 residues. CDR1 is LNHNV, CDR2 YYDKDF, per germline (reference sequence). V lost 5 bases, J lost 4 bases, and 8 bases stayed unmatched. CDR3 DNA sequence: TGTGCCACCAGCCTTCATCAGGGGGCCTCAGATACGCAGTATTTT. Translating it yields CATSLHQGASDTQYF.